This T cell receptor (beta chain) was retrieved from a study of T cell changes during pregnancy in multiple sclerosis. Looked up from germline, CDR1 is SGHNT and CDR2 is YYREEE (reference sequence). The length of the CDR3 is 14 residues. The ends were cut back, 0 bases at V and 3 bases at J, with 6 bases in the middle. Profiling relied on immunoSEQ multiplex PCR, and the TCRdb table lists in-frame clones only, not all of them. The sample yields 91,000 or so clones, 93% seen once. This chain uses TRBV5-4 with TRBJ2-2; D uncertain. This specimen was peripheral blood, taken after pregnancy. The TCR originated in a female donor with multiple sclerosis, enrolled in a pregnancy study. The CDR3 DNA reads as TGTGCCAGCAGCTTGGAGGCGGACACCGGGGAGCTGTTTTTT. Translating it yields CASSLEADTGELFF. Complete variable domain (other parts from reference TRBV5-4 and TRBJ2-2): ETGVTQSPTHLIKTRGQQVTLRCSSQSGHNTVSWYQQALGQGPQFIFQYYREEENGRGNFPPRFSGLQFPNYSSELNVNALELDDSALYLCASSLEADTGELFFGEGSRLTVL.